These 26 T cell receptor beta chains came from one sample sequenced in a study of vaccination and CD4 T cells after COVID-19. Time point indicated: late sampling 161 to 241 days after vaccination in a few convalescent patients. TCRdb redid the calling of the PCR reads with MiXCR, one entry per CDR3 protein. The profile covers over 25,000 distinct CDR3 sequences, with roughly 50% appearing a single time and less than 6% taken by the ten largest. Sequenced here: CD4+ T cells from blood, sampled about 7 months after SARS-CoV-2 vaccination. These TCRs come from a human donor who had recovered from COVID-19.

This clonotype was seen only once. Its ends do not fully match the called genes, so a read error is possible. The chain combines TRBV28 with TRBJ1-1; a weak D match, TRBD1 (6 bases). CDR3 length: 14 amino acids. Looked up from germline, CDR1 is MDHEN and CDR2 is SYDVKM. The CDR3 sequence: CAGRHLIRGPEAFF. The CDR3 DNA sequence: TGTGCCGGCAGACATCTAATCCGGGGGCCCGAAGCTTTCTTT.

The sample holds a few counts of this clonotype. The V and J genes are TRBV28 and TRBJ1-1; weak D call: TRBD1 (6 bases). Trimming removed 6 bases at V and 4 bases at J, with 15 bases between. The CDR3 covers 14 residues. Per the germline V gene, CDR1 is MDHEN and CDR2 is SYDVKM. This CDR3 reads CASRPGGGSTEAFF. Written as DNA, the CDR3 is TGTGCCAGCAGGCCAGGAGGGGGGAGCACTGAAGCTTTCTTT. The entire variable domain, with the rest obtained from reference TRBV28 and TRBJ1-1, is as follows: DVKVTQSSRYLVKRTGEKVFLECVQDMDHENMFWYRQDPGLGLRLIYFSYDVKMKEKGDIPEGYSVSREKKERFSLILESASTNQTSMYLCASRPGGGSTEAFFGQGTRLTVV.

This clonotype turned up a few times. CDR3 residues: CASSSSYGYTF. CDR3 sequence (DNA): TGTGCCAGCAGCTCGTCGTATGGCTACACCTTC. The rearrangement uses TRBV7-6 and TRBJ1-2; D is uncertain. This CDR3 is 11 amino acids long. V dropped 4 bases and J dropped 5 bases, with 5 bases sitting between them. Germline V gene lookup returns CDR1 SGHVS and CDR2 FNYEAQ.

This sequence joins TRBV6-1 and TRBJ2-5; 10 nucleotides align to TRBD2. This CDR3 region has 15 residues. Per germline, CDR1 MNHNS and CDR2 SASEGT. V shed 9 bases and J 5 bases; nucleotides not matched to a gene: 12. CDR3 sequence reads: CASNPAGGSHETQYF. The DNA for the CDR3 is TGTGCCAGTAACCCAGCGGGAGGGTCGCACGAGACCCAGTACTTC.

V usage is TRBV20-1 and J usage is TRBJ2-2; D remains ambiguous. V was trimmed by 5 bases and J by 2 bases, leaving 15 bases between them. Germline CDR1 reads DFQATT; CDR2 reads SNEGSKA (reference sequence). This CDR3 comprises 15 residues. The CDR3 DNA follows: TGCAGTGCTCGCACCCCCAGGATTAACACCGGGGAGCTGTTTTTT. Residues: CSARTPRINTGELFF.

This chain joins TRBV20-1 and TRBJ2-5; perhaps TRBD1 as D (5 bases). V dropped 0 bases and J dropped 4 bases, with 9 bases sitting between them. Germline V gene sequence: CDR1 DFQATT, CDR2 SNEGSKA (reference sequence). The CDR3 runs 13 residues. DNA of the CDR3: TGCAGTGCTAGAGACCTCGACAGAGAGACCCAGTACTTC. It encodes CSARDLDRETQYF.

This CDR3 is CASSFTREGYNEQFF. CDR3 nucleotides: TGTGCCAGCAGCTTTACCCGGGAGGGATACAATGAGCAGTTCTTC. The chain joins TRBV7-3 to TRBJ2-1, with 8 positions matching TRBD2. The CDR3 length is 15 residues. With 3 bases clipped from V and 4 bases from J, the junction kept 5 bases outside the gene matches. Germline V gene lookup returns CDR1 SGHTA and CDR2 FQGTGA.

Only a few counts were recorded for this clonotype. The chain has TRBV15 and TRBJ2-1; weak D call: TRBD1 (5 bases). The CDR3 spans 13 residues. The germline V gene has CDR1 LNHNV and CDR2 YYDKDF (reference sequence). V dropped 1 base and J dropped 7 bases, with 8 bases sitting between them. CDR3 in amino acids: CATSRVGANEQFF. CDR3 bases: TGTGCCACCAGCAGAGTAGGGGCGAATGAGCAGTTCTTC.

The genes are TRBV28 and TRBJ2-1; D is undetermined. The length of the CDR3 is 16 residues. In germline, CDR1 is MDHEN, CDR2 SYDVKM. V lost 4 bases and J 6 bases, leaving 19 bases between the germline ends. The CDR3 spells CASSSLWNTLSNEQFF. CDR3 nucleotides: TGTGCCAGCAGTTCCCTATGGAATACTCTCAGCAATGAGCAGTTCTTC.

This clonotype was detected a few times. This chain links TRBV7-2 with TRBJ1-1; no clear D gene. This CDR3 comprises 13 residues. V lost 3 bases and J lost 1, with 6 bases in between. Germline CDR1 is SGHTA and CDR2 is FQGNSA. The CDR3 protein is CASSFPANTEAFF. CDR3 coding DNA: TGTGCCAGCAGCTTTCCAGCGAACACTGAAGCTTTCTTT.

V is TRBV7-8 and J is TRBJ2-1, with 11 bases matching TRBD2. Germline CDR1 is SGHVS and CDR2 is FQNEAQ. This CDR3 region has 16 residues. Unmatched junction bases numbered 4, after V lost 5 bases and J lost 1 base. The CDR3 spells CASSPIAGGSYNEQFF. CDR3 in DNA: TGTGCCAGCAGCCCCATAGCGGGAGGGTCCTACAATGAGCAGTTCTTC. The full variable domain, completed using reference TRBV7-8 and TRBJ2-1, is GAGVSQSPRYKVAKRGQDVALRCDPISGHVSLFWYQQALGQGPEFLTYFQNEAQLDKSGLPSDRFFAERPEGSVSTLKIQRTQQEDSAVYLCASSPIAGGSYNEQFFGPGTRLTVL.

The V and J genes are TRBV6-2 or TRBV6-3 and TRBJ2-7, with D perhaps given as TRBD1 or TRBD2 (5 bases each). The CDR3 has 13 residues. From germline, CDR1 is MNHEY and CDR2 SVGEGT. CDR3 protein: CVSRQSGGYEQYF. The CDR3 DNA sequence: TGTGTCAGTCGTCAGAGTGGGGGCTACGAGCAGTACTTC.

The chain couples TRBV15 to TRBJ2-7, with 10 bases aligning to TRBD2. This CDR3 is built from 19 residues. Germline assignment: CDR1 LNHNV and CDR2 YYDKDF (reference sequence). J was trimmed by 4 bases and V by 1 base; bases with no gene match: 16. The CDR3 DNA reads as TGTGCCACCAGCAGAGGGTCGGCTAGCGGGAGATCTCATCCTTACGAGCAGTACTTC. This encodes CATSRGSASGRSHPYEQYF.

Written as DNA, the CDR3 is TGTGCCAGCTCACCACCTGGGGAGACCCAGTACTTC. Amino acid sequence: CASSPPGETQYF. The V and J genes are TRBV18 and TRBJ2-5; D call uncertain. Germline CDR1 reads KGHSH; CDR2 reads LQKENI. The CDR3 extends over 12 amino acids. V lost 0 bases to trimming and J lost 5 bases, with 4 bases between them.

J is TRBJ2-7 and V is TRBV28; 13 bases align to TRBD2. The V gene's germline CDR1 is MDHEN and CDR2 SYDVKM. V lost 6 bases and J lost 9; bases outside the gene matches: 5. This CDR3 has 13 residues. The CDR3 sequence is CASSRTSGSRQYF. The CDR3 DNA is TGTGCCAGCAGCAGGACTAGCGGGAGTCGGCAGTACTTC.

The chain uses TRBV21-1 and TRBJ2-7; the table's D gene call, TRBD1, was not cross checked with the DNA. TRBV21-1 is reported as a pseudogene. The CDR3 extends over 17 amino acids. The CDR3 spells CASSKHTDRGDTYEQYF. The CDR3 nucleotides read TGTGCCAGCAGCAAACACACCGACAGGGGCGACACCTACGAGCAGTACTTC.

The rearrangement uses TRBV2 and TRBJ2-3; 7 positions match TRBD1. CDR1 is SNHLY and CDR2 is FYNNEI in the germline V gene. J lost 2 bases, V lost 10 bases, and 15 bases had no gene match. The CDR3 is 16 residues long. The CDR3 sequence: CATPGQWDRATDTQYF. CDR3 coding DNA: TGTGCCACCCCAGGGCAATGGGACAGAGCCACAGATACGCAGTATTTT. The whole variable domain, filled in from reference TRBV2 and TRBJ2-3, reads EPEVTQTPSHQVTQMGQEVILRCVPISNHLYFYWYRQILGQKVEFLVSFYNNEISEKSEIFDDQFSVERPDGSNFTLKIRSTKLEDSAMYFCATPGQWDRATDTQYFGPGTRLTVL.

The chain recombines TRBV29-1 with TRBJ2-5; TRBD1 matches 8 bases. This CDR3 is built from 15 residues. The germline V gene encodes CDR1 SQVTM and CDR2 ANQGSEA. Losses at the gene ends were 3 bases for V and 7 bases for J; bases not matched to a gene: 13. The DNA of the CDR3 is TGCAGCGTTGAGGGCACAGGGGGACTCTCAGGGACCCAGTACTTC. Amino acid sequence: CSVEGTGGLSGTQYF. Together with reference TRBV29-1 and TRBJ2-5, the CDR3 gives the full variable domain: SAVISQKPSRDICQRGTSLTIQCQVDSQVTMMFWYRQQPGQSLTLIATANQGSEATYESGFVIDKFPISRPNLTFSTLTVSNMSPEDSSIYLCSVEGTGGLSGTQYFGPGTRLLVL.

This rearrangement joins TRBV20-1 to TRBJ1-5, with 9 bases fitting TRBD1. This CDR3 is 17 amino acids long. Germline V gene lookup returns CDR1 DFQATT and CDR2 SNEGSKA (reference sequence). J gave up 1 base and V 0 bases, and 7 bases lay outside the gene matches. The CDR3 here is CSARDRHGTGSNQPQHF. The CDR3 bases are TGCAGTGCTAGAGACCGACACGGGACAGGGAGCAATCAGCCCCAGCATTTT.

The sample holds a few counts of this clonotype. This sequence joins TRBV20-1 and TRBJ2-2; 7 positions match TRBD2. The CDR3 contains 14 residues. Germline CDR1 and CDR2: DFQATT and SNEGSKA (reference sequence). Trimming at V came to 6 bases and at J to 6 bases, leaving 10 bases not matched to a gene. The CDR3 spells CSATSGNFAGELFF. In DNA form, the CDR3 reads TGCAGTGCAACGAGCGGGAATTTCGCCGGGGAGCTGTTTTTT.

The chain is built from TRBV6-1 and TRBJ1-1, with D unresolved. The V gene's germline CDR1 is MNHNS and CDR2 SASEGT. V gave up 6 bases and J gave up 11 bases, with 13 bases separating them. The CDR3 spans 11 residues. The DNA of the CDR3 is TGTGCCAGCAGCGACACGGGTCCCGCTTTCTTT. This sequence encodes CASSDTGPAFF.

As concerns this clonotype: At one of its ends the junction is not consistent with the germline gene, which may arise from a read error. The gene calls are TRBV10-3 and TRBJ1-5, with D possibly matching TRBD1 (6 bases). The CDR3 is 15 residues long. Germline CDR1 ENHRY, CDR2 SYGVKD. DNA for the CDR3: TGTGCCGTCAGTGGAACAGGGTATAGCAATCAGCCCCAGCATTTT. It specifies CAVSGTGYSNQPQHF.

V gene TRBV6-1 combines with J gene TRBJ2-1; 13 positions agree with TRBD2. The CDR3 sequence is 16 residues long. CDR1 MNHNS and CDR2 SASEGT come from the germline V gene. V gave up 7 bases and J gave up 8 bases; unmatched junction bases: 11. The CDR3 here is CASTPALAGGGYEQFF. In DNA, the CDR3 is TGTGCCAGCACTCCCGCACTAGCGGGAGGGGGGTATGAGCAGTTCTTC.

This clonotype was picked up a small number of times. The chain combines TRBV7-9 with TRBJ1-1, with D perhaps TRBD1 (5 bases). CDR1 SEHNR and CDR2 FQNEAQ come from the germline V gene (reference sequence). The length of the CDR3 is 14 residues. V was clipped by 1 base and J by 1 base, with 7 bases between them. Here the CDR3 DNA reads TGTGCCAGCAGCTTAGAGGGGAAGAACACTGAAGCTTTCTTT. Its translation: CASSLEGKNTEAFF. The full variable domain, in which reference TRBV7-9 and TRBJ1-1 provide the parts outside the CDR3, is DTGVSQNPRHKITKRGQNVTFRCDPISEHNRLYWYRQTLGQGPEFLTYFQNEAQLEKSRLLSDRFSAERPKGSFSTLEIQRTEQGDSAMYLCASSLEGKNTEAFFGQGTRLTVV.

This chain joins TRBV6-1 and TRBJ1-5; D gene ambiguous. The CDR3 has 15 amino acids. Germline lookup yields CDR1 MNHNS and CDR2 SASEGT. V gave up 7 bases and J gave up 2 bases, with 15 bases separating them. The CDR3 DNA reads as TGTGCCAGCAATTCCTGGGGAGCACGCAATCAGCCCCAGCATTTT. It translates to CASNSWGARNQPQHF.

A remark on this clonotype: Germline is not matched at one junction end, which may reflect a read error. J is TRBJ2-7 and V is TRBV6-1; no definite D call. Germline V gives CDR1 MNHNS, CDR2 SASEGT. The CDR3 spans 13 residues. The CDR3 loop reads CASSEGNYYEQYF. CDR3 nucleotide sequence: TGTGCCAGCAGCGAAGGGAACTACTACGAGCAGTACTTC.